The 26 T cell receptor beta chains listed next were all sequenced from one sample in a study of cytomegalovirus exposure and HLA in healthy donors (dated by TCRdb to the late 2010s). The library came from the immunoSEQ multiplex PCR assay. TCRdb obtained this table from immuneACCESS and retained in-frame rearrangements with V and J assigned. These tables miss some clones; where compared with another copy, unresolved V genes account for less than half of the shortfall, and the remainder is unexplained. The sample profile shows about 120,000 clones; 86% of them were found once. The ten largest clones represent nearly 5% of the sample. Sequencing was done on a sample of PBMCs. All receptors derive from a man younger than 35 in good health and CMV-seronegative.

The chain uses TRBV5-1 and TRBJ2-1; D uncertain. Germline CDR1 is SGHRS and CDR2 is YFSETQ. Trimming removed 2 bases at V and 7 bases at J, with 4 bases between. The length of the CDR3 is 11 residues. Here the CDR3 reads CASSFSNEQFF. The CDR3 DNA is TGCGCCAGCAGCTTTTCTAATGAGCAGTTCTTC.

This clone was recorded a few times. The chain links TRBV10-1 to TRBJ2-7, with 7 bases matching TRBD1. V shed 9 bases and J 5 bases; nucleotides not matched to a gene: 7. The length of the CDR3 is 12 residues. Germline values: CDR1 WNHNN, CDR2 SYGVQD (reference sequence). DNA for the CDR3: TGCGCCAGAGGGGGCCTGGCCCACGAGCAGTACTTC. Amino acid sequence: CARGGLAHEQYF.

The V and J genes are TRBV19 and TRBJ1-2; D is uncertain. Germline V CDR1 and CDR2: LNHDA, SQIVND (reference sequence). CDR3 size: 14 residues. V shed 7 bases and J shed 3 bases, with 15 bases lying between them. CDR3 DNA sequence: TGTGCCAGTACCCCCCGAATGGCCGACTATGGCTACACCTTC. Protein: CASTPRMADYGYTF.

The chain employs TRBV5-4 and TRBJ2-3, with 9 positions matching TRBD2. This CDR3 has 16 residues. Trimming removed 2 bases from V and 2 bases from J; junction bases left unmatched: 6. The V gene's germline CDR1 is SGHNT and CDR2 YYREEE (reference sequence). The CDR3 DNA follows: TGTGCCAGCAGCTTCAGTCTAGCGGGGCCCACAGATACGCAGTATTTT. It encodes CASSFSLAGPTDTQYF.

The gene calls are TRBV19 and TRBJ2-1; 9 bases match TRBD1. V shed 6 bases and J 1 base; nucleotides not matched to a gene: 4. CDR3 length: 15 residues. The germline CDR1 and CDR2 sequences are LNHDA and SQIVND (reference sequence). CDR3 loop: CASRGDRASYNEQFF. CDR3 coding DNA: TGTGCCAGTAGGGGGGACAGGGCATCCTACAATGAGCAGTTCTTC.

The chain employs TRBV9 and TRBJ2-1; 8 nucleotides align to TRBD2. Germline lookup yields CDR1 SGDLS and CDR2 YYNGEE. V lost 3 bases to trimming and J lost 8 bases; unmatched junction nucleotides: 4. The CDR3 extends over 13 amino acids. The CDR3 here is CASSARGGDEQFF. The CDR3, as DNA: TGTGCCAGCAGCGCCCGGGGGGGCGATGAGCAGTTCTTC.

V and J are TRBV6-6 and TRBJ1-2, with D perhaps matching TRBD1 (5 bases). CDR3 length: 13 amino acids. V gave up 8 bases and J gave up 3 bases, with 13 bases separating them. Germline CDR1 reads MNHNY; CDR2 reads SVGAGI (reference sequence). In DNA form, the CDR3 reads TGTGCCAGCGTAGGCGGGGGGGACTATGGCTACACCTTC. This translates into CASVGGGDYGYTF.

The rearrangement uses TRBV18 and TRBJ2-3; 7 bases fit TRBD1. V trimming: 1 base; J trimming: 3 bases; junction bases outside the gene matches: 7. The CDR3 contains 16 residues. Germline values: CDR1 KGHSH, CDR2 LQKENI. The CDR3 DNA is TGTGCCAGCTCACCACAGGGGGCGTATGGGACAGATACGCAGTATTTT. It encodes CASSPQGAYGTDTQYF.

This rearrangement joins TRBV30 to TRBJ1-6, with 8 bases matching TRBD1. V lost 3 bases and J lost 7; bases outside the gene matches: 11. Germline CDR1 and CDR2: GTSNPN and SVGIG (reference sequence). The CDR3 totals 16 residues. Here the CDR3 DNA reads TGTGCCTGGAGCACAGCCGGGACAGGTTACAATTCACCCCTCCACTTT. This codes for CAWSTAGTGYNSPLHF. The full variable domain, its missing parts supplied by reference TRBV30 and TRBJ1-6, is SQTIHQWPATLVQPVGSPLSLECTVEGTSNPNLYWYRQAAGRGLQLLFYSVGIGQISSEVPQNLSASRPQDRQFILSSKKLLLSDSGFYLCAWSTAGTGYNSPLHFGNGTRLTVT.

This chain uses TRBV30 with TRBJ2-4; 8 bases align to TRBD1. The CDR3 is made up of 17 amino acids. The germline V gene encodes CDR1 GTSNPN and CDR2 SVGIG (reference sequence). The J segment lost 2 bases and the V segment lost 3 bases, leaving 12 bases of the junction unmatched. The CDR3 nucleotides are TGTGCCTGGAGCCCCAGGGGGCGAGTGATAACCAAAAACATTCAGTACTTC. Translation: CAWSPRGRVITKNIQYF. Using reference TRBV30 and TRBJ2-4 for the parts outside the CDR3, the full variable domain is SQTIHQWPATLVQPVGSPLSLECTVEGTSNPNLYWYRQAAGRGLQLLFYSVGIGQISSEVPQNLSASRPQDRQFILSSKKLLLSDSGFYLCAWSPRGRVITKNIQYFGAGTRLSVL.

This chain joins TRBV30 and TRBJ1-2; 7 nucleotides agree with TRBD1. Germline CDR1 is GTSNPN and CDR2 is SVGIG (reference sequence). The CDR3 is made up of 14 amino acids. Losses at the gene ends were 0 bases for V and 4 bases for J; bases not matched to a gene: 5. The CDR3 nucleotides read TGTGCCTGGAGTGTACGATGGACAGGCTATGGCTACACCTTC. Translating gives CAWSVRWTGYGYTF.

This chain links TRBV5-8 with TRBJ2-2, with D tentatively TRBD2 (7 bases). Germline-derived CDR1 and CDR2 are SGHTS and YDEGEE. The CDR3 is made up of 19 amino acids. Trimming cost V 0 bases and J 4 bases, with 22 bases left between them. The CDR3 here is CASSLAFGGLYLRTGELFF. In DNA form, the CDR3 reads TGTGCCAGCAGCTTGGCGTTCGGGGGGCTATACTTACGCACCGGGGAGCTGTTTTTT.

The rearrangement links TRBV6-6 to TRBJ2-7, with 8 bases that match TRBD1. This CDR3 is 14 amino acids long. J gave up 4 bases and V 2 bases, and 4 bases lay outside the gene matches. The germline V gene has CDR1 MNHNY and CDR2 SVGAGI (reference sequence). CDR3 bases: TGTGCCAGCAGTTACCGGACAGGGCCATACGAGCAGTACTTC. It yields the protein CASSYRTGPYEQYF.

In nucleotides, the CDR3 is TGTGCCAGCAGCTTCGGGACAGGGATAGGCGATGGCTACACCTTC. This translates into CASSFGTGIGDGYTF. The J gene is TRBJ1-2, the V gene TRBV11-2; 9 positions match TRBD1. The junction had 8 bases not matched to a gene; V was cut back by 3 bases and J by 6 bases. Germline lookup yields CDR1 SGHAT and CDR2 FQNNGV. This CDR3 has 15 residues.

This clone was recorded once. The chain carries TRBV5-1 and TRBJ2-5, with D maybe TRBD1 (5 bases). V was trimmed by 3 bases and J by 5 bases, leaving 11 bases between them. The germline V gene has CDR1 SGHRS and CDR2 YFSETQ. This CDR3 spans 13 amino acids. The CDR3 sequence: CASSSSGHETQYF. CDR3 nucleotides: TGCGCCAGCAGCTCGTCAGGGCATGAGACCCAGTACTTC.

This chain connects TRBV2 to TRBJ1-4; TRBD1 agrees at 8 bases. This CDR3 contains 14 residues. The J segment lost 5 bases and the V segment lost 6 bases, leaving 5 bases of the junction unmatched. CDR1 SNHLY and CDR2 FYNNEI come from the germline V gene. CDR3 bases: TGTGCCAGCAGAGACAGGGACAGGAATGAAAAACTGTTTTTT. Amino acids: CASRDRDRNEKLFF.

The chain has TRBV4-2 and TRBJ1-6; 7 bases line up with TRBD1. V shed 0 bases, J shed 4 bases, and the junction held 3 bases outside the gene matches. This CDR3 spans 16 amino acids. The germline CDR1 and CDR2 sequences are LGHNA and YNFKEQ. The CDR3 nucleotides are TGTGCCAGCAGCCAAGATAGGACAGGTTATAATTCACCCCTCCACTTT. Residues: CASSQDRTGYNSPLHF.

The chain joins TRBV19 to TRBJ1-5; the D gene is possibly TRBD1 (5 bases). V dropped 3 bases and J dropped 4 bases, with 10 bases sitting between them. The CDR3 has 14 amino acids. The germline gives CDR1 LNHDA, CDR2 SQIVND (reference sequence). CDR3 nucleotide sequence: TGTGCCAGTAGTATTGAGGCAGGGAATCAGCCCCAGCATTTT. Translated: CASSIEAGNQPQHF.

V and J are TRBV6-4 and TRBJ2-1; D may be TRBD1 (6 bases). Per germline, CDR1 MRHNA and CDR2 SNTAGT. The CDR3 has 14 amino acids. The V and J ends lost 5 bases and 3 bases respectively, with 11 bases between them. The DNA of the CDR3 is TGTGCCAGCAGTTACGAGACAGGCTACAATGAGCAGTTCTTC. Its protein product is CASSYETGYNEQFF.

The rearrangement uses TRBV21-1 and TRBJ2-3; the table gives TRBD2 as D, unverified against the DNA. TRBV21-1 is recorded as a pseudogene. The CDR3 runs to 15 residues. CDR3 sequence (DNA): TGTGCCAGCAGCCGGGCGGGGGAAAGCACAGATACGCAGTATTTT. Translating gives CASSRAGESTDTQYF.

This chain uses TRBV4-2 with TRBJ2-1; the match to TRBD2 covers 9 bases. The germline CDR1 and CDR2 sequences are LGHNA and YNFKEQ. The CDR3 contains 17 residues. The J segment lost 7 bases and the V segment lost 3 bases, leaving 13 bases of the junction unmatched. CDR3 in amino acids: CASSQGVLAGVLNEQFF. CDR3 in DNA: TGTGCCAGCAGCCAGGGGGTCTTAGCGGGAGTACTTAATGAGCAGTTCTTC.

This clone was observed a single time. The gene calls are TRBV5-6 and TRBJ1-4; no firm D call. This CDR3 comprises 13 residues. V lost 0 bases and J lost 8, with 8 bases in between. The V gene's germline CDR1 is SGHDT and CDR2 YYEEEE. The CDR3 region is CASSLVPGEKLFF. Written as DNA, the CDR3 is TGTGCCAGCAGCTTGGTTCCCGGGGAAAAACTGTTTTTT.

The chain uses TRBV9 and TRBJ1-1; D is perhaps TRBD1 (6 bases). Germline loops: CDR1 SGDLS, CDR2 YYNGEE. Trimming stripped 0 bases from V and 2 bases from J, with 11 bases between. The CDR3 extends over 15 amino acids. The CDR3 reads CASSVAPGVNTEAFF. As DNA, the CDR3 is TGTGCCAGCAGCGTAGCTCCAGGGGTTAACACTGAAGCTTTCTTT.

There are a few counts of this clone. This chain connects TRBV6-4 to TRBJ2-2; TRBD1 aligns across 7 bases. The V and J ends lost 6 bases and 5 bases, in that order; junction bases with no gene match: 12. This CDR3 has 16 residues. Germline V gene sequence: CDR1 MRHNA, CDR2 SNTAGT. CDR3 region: CASRPEGQQLTGELFF. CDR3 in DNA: TGTGCCAGCAGACCCGAGGGACAGCAGTTAACCGGGGAGCTGTTTTTT.

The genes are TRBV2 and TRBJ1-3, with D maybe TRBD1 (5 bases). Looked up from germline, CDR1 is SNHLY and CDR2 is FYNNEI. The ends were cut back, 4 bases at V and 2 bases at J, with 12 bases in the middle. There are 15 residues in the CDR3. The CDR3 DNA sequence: TGTGCCAGCAGTGGGGGCAGGGCCGCTGGAAACACCATATATTTT. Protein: CASSGGRAAGNTIYF.

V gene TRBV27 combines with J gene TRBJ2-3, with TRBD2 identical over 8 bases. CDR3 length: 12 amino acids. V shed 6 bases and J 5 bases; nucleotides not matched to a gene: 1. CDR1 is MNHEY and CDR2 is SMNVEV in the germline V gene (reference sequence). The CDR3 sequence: CASSGGEDTQYF. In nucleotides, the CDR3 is TGTGCCAGCAGCGGGGGGGAAGATACGCAGTATTTT.